The 16 T cell receptor beta chains presented below share a single source sample, sequenced in a study of T-cell memory formation after mild COVID-19. Using its own MiXCR run on the 5' RACE reads, TCRdb lists one record per CDR3 protein. The sample has about 58,000 distinct CDR3 sequences, 25% to 35% seen once. Sequencing was carried out using PBMCs or a T cell subset sorted from them (not recorded which). These receptors were collected from a man aged 18 to 29 who had mild COVID-19 (a few samples of this study predate the infection). Cell type and time point are not known.

This chain links TRBV2 with TRBJ1-6; D gene ambiguous. Germline CDR1 SNHLY, CDR2 FYNNEI. The CDR3 loop spans 16 amino acids. Between the trimmed V and J ends, which lost 1 base and 5 bases, there was a span of 12 bases. The CDR3 is CASSEEGKAHNSPLHF. For the CDR3, the DNA is TGTGCCAGCAGTGAAGAGGGAAAAGCCCATAATTCACCCCTCCACTTT.

The V call is TRBV5-1, the J call TRBJ2-2; unclear D gene. Germline loops: CDR1 SGHRS, CDR2 YFSETQ. The V gene lost 1 base and the J gene lost 1 base, with 8 bases spanning the gap. The CDR3 totals 15 residues. This CDR3 reads CASSLYQMNTGELFF. In DNA form, the CDR3 reads TGCGCCAGCAGCTTGTATCAGATGAACACCGGGGAGCTGTTTTTT.

The table lists this clonotype with a few counts. The J gene is TRBJ2-7, the V gene TRBV7-9; D ambiguous. The germline V gene encodes CDR1 SEHNR and CDR2 FQNEAQ (reference sequence). The V and J ends lost 0 bases and 6 bases respectively, with 9 bases between them. The CDR3 contains 13 residues. In DNA, the CDR3 is TGTGCCAGCAGCTTAGCTCCCGGTAGCGAGCAGTACTTC. Protein: CASSLAPGSEQYF. Combining the CDR3 with reference TRBV7-9 and TRBJ2-7 gives the whole variable domain DTGVSQNPRHKITKRGQNVTFRCDPISEHNRLYWYRQTLGQGPEFLTYFQNEAQLEKSRLLSDRFSAERPKGSFSTLEIQRTEQGDSAMYLCASSLAPGSEQYFGPGTRLTVT.

This clonotype occurred a few times. V is TRBV24-1 and J is TRBJ2-7, with 8 nucleotides matching TRBD1. The germline V gene encodes CDR1 KGHDR and CDR2 SFDVKD. The CDR3 extends over 16 amino acids. With 3 bases clipped from V and 4 bases from J, the junction kept 10 bases outside the gene matches. CDR3 loop: CATSDPRGRRSYEQYF. The DNA of the CDR3 is TGTGCCACCAGTGATCCCAGGGGGCGAAGATCGTACGAGCAGTACTTC.

This clonotype was observed many times. V usage is TRBV6-2 or TRBV6-3 and J usage is TRBJ2-1; 10 nucleotides align to TRBD2. The junction had 0 bases not matched to a gene; V was cut back by 0 bases and J by 7 bases. Germline V gene lookup returns CDR1 MNHEY and CDR2 SVGEGT. CDR3 length equals 14 residues. The CDR3 reads CASSYSSGGNEQFF. DNA of the CDR3: TGTGCCAGCAGTTACTCTAGCGGGGGGAATGAGCAGTTCTTC.

The chain is built from TRBV7-2 and TRBJ1-4, with 7 positions matching TRBD1. The length of the CDR3 is 16 residues. V dropped 5 bases and J dropped 0; count of bases not matched to a gene: 6. CDR1 SGHTA and CDR2 FQGNSA come from the germline V gene. The CDR3 sequence: CASSPGTVTTNEKLFF. The CDR3 DNA follows: TGTGCCAGCAGCCCGGGGACAGTCACAACTAATGAAAAACTGTTTTTT.

This clonotype turned up a few times. This chain uses TRBV5-1 with TRBJ2-7; no firm D call. The V end was cut by 4 bases, the J end by 6 bases, with 11 bases between. CDR1 and CDR2 (germline): SGHRS, YFSETQ. The CDR3 loop spans 12 amino acids. CDR3: CASSPYPGEQYF. In nucleotides, the CDR3 is TGCGCCAGCAGCCCCTACCCTGGCGAGCAGTACTTC.

This clonotype was recorded a few times. The V gene is TRBV3-1, the J gene TRBJ2-5; D is unresolved. CDR1 is LGHDT, CDR2 YNNKEL, per germline (reference sequence). V shed 8 bases and J shed 3 bases, with 13 bases lying between them. This CDR3 contains 13 residues. The CDR3 reads CASASIEEETQYF. The CDR3 region has the DNA TGTGCCAGCGCTTCCATCGAGGAAGAGACCCAGTACTTC.

This chain connects TRBV6-2 or TRBV6-3 to TRBJ2-7; 11 bases align to TRBD2. With V trimmed by 6 bases and J by 7 bases, 14 bases remained unmatched. The CDR3 spans 16 residues. Looked up from germline, CDR1 is MNHEY and CDR2 is SVGEGT. CDR3 protein: CASRPSGGASGREQYV. In DNA, the CDR3 is TGTGCCAGCAGACCCTCCGGAGGAGCTAGCGGGAGGGAGCAGTACGTC.

V is TRBV27 and J is TRBJ2-7; 9 nucleotides match TRBD1. In germline, CDR1 is MNHEY, CDR2 SMNVEV (reference sequence). CDR3 length: 14 amino acids. The junction had 3 bases not matched to a gene; V was cut back by 0 bases and J by 6 bases. The CDR3 protein is CASSLSGQGFEQYF. The CDR3 DNA is TGTGCCAGCAGTTTATCCGGACAGGGGTTCGAGCAGTACTTC.

This clonotype was counted only a few times. The chain couples TRBV5-1 to TRBJ2-5, with 14 bases fitting TRBD2. Germline V CDR1 and CDR2: SGHRS, YFSETQ. This CDR3 has 17 residues. J gave up 1 base and V 4 bases, and 6 bases lay outside the gene matches. The CDR3 DNA reads as TGCGCCAGCAGCCCAGGGACTAGCGGGGGAAGCCAAGAGACCCAGTACTTC. Its protein product is CASSPGTSGGSQETQYF. The variable domain in full, completed from reference TRBV5-1 and TRBJ2-5, reads KAGVTQTPRYLIKTRGQQVTLSCSPISGHRSVSWYQQTPGQGLQFLFEYFSETQRNKGNFPGRFSGRQFSNSRSEMNVSTLELGDSALYLCASSPGTSGGSQETQYFGPGTRLLVL.

V gene TRBV5-1 combines with J gene TRBJ2-5, with D unclear. The CDR3 is made up of 16 amino acids. The germline gives CDR1 SGHRS, CDR2 YFSETQ. Trimming removed 0 bases at V and 1 base at J, with 13 bases between. DNA of the CDR3: TGCGCCAGCAGCTTGGCAGTTGGGGTTCTCCAAGAGACCCAGTACTTC. Translation: CASSLAVGVLQETQYF.

V gene TRBV7-2 combines with J gene TRBJ2-7; D is ambiguous. Trimming removed 0 bases from V and 2 bases from J, with 5 bases in between. CDR1 and CDR2 (germline): SGHTA, FQGNSA. The CDR3 has 13 residues. CDR3 loop: CASSLASPYEQYF. CDR3 bases: TGTGCCAGCAGCTTAGCGTCGCCCTACGAGCAGTACTTC.

The chain is built from TRBV10-3 and TRBJ2-3; weak D call: TRBD2 (5 bases). Trimming shortened V by 3 bases and J by 1 base, and 11 bases separated the two germline ends. There are 15 residues in the CDR3. The V gene's germline CDR1 is ENHRY and CDR2 SYGVKD. CDR3 amino acids: CAISDGSDGTDTQYF. The DNA for the CDR3 is TGTGCCATCAGTGATGGGAGTGACGGCACAGATACGCAGTATTTT.

In this sample, this clonotype turned up many times. A read error may account for a junction end that differs from germline. This chain connects TRBV6-5 to TRBJ1-4; D gene uncertain. Germline CDR1 and CDR2: MNHEY and SVGAGI. The CDR3 extends over 16 amino acids. CDR3: CASSYRFNGFNENLFF. The CDR3 nucleotides are TGTGCCAGCAGTTACCGCTTTAATGGTTTTAATGAAAACCTGTTTTTT.

This clonotype was seen a few times. V and J are TRBV7-2 and TRBJ2-1, with D tentatively TRBD1 (5 bases). The germline CDR1 and CDR2 sequences are SGHTA and FQGNSA. The CDR3 has 15 amino acids. Between the trimmed V and J ends, which lost 5 bases and 0 bases, there was a span of 11 bases. CDR3 loop: CASSIWGGSYNEQFF. As DNA, the CDR3 is TGTGCCAGCAGCATTTGGGGCGGCTCCTACAATGAGCAGTTCTTC.